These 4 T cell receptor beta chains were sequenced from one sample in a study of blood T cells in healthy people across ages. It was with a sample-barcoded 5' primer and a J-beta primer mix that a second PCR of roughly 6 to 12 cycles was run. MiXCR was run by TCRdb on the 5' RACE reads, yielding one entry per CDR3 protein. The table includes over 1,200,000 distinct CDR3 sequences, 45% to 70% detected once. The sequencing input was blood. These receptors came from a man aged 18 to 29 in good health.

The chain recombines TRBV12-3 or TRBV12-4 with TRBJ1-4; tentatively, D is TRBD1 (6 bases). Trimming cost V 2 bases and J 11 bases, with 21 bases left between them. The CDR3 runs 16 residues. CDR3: CASSLFGTRNRGKLFF. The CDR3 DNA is TGTGCCAGCAGTTTATTCGGGACACGGAATAGAGGGAAACTGTTTTTT.

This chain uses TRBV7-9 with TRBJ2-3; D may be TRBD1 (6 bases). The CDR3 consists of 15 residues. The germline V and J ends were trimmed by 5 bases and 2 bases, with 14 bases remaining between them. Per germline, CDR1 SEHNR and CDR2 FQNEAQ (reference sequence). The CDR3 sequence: CASSRGHPNTDTQYF. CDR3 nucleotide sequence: TGTGCCAGCAGCAGGGGACACCCAAACACAGATACGCAGTATTTT.

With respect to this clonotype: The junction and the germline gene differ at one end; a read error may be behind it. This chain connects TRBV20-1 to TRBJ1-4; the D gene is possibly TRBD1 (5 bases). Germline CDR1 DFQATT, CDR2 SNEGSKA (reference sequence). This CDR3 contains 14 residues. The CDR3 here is CSARGERTNEKLFF. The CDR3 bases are TGCAGTGCCAGAGGGGAGCGAACTAATGAAAAACTGTTTTTT.

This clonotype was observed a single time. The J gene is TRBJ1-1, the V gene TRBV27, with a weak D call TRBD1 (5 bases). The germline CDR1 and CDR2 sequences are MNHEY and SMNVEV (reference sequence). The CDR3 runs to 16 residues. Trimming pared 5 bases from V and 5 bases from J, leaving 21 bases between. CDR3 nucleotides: TGTGCCAGCAGTAACCCCTGGGGGACGGGGAATACTGAAGCTTTCTTT. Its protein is CASSNPWGTGNTEAFF.